Following are 3 T cell receptor beta chains from one sample sequenced in a study of response to subunit inactivated influenza vaccine. TCRdb re-called the RT-PCR reads with MiXCR, one entry per CDR3 protein. The table includes about 780,000 distinct CDR3 sequences, 18% detected once. This sample comprised PBMCs from blood, obtained more than 4 days after vaccination. The receptors derive from a middle-aged man who received an inactivated influenza vaccine.

The chain couples TRBV5-1 to TRBJ2-3; tentative D call: TRBD1 (6 bases). Trimming stripped 4 bases from V and 7 bases from J, with 10 bases between. The length of the CDR3 is 12 residues. The germline CDR1 and CDR2 sequences are SGHRS and YFSETQ. The chain's CDR3 is CASSEGEYTQYF. The CDR3 DNA follows: TGCGCCAGCAGCGAGGGGGAGTATACGCAGTATTTT. Supplemented by reference TRBV5-1 and TRBJ2-3, the full variable domain reads KAGVTQTPRYLIKTRGQQVTLSCSPISGHRSVSWYQQTPGQGLQFLFEYFSETQRNKGNFPGRFSGRQFSNSRSEMNVSTLELGDSALYLCASSEGEYTQYFGPGTRLTVL.

The chain couples TRBV5-6 to TRBJ2-5; no clear D gene. CDR1 is SGHDT and CDR2 is YYEEEE in the germline V gene. This CDR3 spans 14 amino acids. Deletions cut 2 bases from V and 5 bases from J, with 13 bases between. CDR3: CASSFDGNGETQYF. Here the CDR3 DNA reads TGTGCCAGCAGCTTTGATGGGAATGGGGAGACCCAGTACTTC.

V and J are TRBV15 and TRBJ2-7; D possibly corresponds to TRBD1 (6 bases). Trimming removed 0 bases at V and 6 bases at J, with 15 bases between. This CDR3 has 15 amino acids. Germline CDR1 is LNHNV and CDR2 is YYDKDF (reference sequence). CDR3 DNA sequence: TGTGCCACCAGCAGAGATCGGCAGGGGATTGGCGAGCAGTACTTC. Protein sequence: CATSRDRQGIGEQYF.